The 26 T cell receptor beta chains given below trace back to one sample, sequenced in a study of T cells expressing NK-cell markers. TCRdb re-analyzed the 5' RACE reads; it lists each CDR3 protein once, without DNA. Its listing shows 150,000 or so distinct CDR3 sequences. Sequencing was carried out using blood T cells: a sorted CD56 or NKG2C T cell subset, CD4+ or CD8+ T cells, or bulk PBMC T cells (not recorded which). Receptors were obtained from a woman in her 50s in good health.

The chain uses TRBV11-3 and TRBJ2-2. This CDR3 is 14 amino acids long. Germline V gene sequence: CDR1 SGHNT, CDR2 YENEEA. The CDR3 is CASSFHSNTGELFF.

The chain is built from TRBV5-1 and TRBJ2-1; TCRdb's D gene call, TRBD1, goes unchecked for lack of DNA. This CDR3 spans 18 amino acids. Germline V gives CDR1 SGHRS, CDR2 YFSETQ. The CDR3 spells CASSYGASGTTSYNEQFF.

CDR3 residues: CASSLWGNTIYF. The chain is built from TRBV27 and TRBJ1-3. The CDR3 covers 12 residues. CDR1 MNHEY and CDR2 SMNVEV come from the germline V gene (reference sequence).

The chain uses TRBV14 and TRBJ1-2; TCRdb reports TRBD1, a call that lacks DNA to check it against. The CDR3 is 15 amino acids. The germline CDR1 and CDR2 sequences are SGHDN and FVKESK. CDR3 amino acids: CASSQDRRRVFGYTF.

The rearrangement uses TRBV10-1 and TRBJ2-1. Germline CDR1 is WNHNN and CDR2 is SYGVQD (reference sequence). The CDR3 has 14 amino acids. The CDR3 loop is CASSDWTFRAVQFF.

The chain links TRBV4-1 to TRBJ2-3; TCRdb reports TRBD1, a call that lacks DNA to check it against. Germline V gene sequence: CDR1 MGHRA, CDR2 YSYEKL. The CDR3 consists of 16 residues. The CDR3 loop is CASSQVALGATDTQYF.

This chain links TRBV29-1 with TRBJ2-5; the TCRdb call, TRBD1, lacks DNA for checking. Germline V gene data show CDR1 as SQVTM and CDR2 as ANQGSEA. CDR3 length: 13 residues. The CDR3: CSVIGGYQETQYF.

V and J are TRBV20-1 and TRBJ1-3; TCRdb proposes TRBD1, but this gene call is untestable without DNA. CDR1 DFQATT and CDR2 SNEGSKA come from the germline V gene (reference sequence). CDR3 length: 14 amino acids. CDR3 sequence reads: CSARIQGLGNTIYF.

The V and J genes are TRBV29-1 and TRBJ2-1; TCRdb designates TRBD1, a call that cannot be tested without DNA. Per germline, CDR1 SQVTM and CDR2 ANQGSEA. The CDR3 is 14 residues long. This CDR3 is CSVRGDRERNEQFF.

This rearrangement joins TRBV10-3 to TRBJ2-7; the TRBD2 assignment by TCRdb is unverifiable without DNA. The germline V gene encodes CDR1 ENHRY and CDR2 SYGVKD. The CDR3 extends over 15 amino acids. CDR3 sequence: CAISDERGGPWEQYF.

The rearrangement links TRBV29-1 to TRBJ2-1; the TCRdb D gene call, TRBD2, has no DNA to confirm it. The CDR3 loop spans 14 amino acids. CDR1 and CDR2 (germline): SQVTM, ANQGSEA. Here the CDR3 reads CSVDLADRYNEQFF.

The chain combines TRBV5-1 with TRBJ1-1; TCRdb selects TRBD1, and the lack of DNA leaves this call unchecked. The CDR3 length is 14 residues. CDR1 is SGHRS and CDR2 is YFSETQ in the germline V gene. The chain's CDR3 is CASSFLDRTDEAFF. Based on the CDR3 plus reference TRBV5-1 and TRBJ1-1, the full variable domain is KAGVTQTPRYLIKTRGQQVTLSCSPISGHRSVSWYQQTPGQGLQFLFEYFSETQRNKGNFPGRFSGRQFSNSRSEMNVSTLELGDSALYLCASSFLDRTDEAFFGQGTRLTVV.

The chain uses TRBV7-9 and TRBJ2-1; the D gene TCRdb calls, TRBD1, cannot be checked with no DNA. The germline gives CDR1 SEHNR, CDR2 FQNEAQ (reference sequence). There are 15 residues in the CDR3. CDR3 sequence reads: CASSLIQGLRNEQFF. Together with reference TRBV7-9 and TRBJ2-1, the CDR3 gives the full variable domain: DTGVSQNPRHKITKRGQNVTFRCDPISEHNRLYWYRQTLGQGPEFLTYFQNEAQLEKSRLLSDRFSAERPKGSFSTLEIQRTEQGDSAMYLCASSLIQGLRNEQFFGPGTRLTVL.

The CDR3 region is CASSPGDREYPDTQYF. The V call is TRBV3-1, the J call TRBJ2-3; TCRdb names TRBD1, which stays unverified in the absence of DNA. Germline V gene lookup returns CDR1 LGHDT and CDR2 YNNKEL (reference sequence). The CDR3 loop spans 16 amino acids.

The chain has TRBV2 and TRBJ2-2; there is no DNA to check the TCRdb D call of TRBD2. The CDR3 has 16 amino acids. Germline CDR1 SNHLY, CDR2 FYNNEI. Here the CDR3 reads CASRTSGFVNTGELFF.

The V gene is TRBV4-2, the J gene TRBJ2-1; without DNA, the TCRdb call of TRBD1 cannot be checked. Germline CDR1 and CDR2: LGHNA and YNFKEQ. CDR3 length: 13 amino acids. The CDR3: CASSQQGFNEQFF.

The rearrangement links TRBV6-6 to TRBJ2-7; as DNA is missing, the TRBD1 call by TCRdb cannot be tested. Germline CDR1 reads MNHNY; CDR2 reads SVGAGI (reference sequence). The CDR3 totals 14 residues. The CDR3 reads CASGPTGGSYEQYF.

The CDR3 here is CASSEEAASYNEQFF. The rearrangement joins TRBV2 to TRBJ2-1. Germline loops: CDR1 SNHLY, CDR2 FYNNEI. CDR3 length: 15 residues.

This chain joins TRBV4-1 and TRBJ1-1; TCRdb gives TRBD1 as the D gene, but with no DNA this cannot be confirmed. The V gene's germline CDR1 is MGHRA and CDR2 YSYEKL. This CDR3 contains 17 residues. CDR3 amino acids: CASRVSVGLGPNTEAFF.

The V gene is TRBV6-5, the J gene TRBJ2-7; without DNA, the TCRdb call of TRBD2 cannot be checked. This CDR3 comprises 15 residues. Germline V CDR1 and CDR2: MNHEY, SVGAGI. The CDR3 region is CASSWGLGGSYEQYF.

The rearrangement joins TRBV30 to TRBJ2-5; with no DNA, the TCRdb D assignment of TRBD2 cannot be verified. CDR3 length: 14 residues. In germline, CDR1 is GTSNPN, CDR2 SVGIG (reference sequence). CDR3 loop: CAWKEREYQETQYF.

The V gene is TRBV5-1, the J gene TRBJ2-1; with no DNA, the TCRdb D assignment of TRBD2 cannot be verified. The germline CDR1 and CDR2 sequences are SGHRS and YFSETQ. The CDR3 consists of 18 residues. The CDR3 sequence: CASGMWREEPYTGNEQFF. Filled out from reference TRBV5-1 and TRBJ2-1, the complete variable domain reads KAGVTQTPRYLIKTRGQQVTLSCSPISGHRSVSWYQQTPGQGLQFLFEYFSETQRNKGNFPGRFSGRQFSNSRSEMNVSTLELGDSALYLCASGMWREEPYTGNEQFFGPGTRLTVL.

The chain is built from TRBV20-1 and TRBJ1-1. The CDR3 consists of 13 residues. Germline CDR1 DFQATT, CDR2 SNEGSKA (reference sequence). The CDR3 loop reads CSARSDLNTEAFF.

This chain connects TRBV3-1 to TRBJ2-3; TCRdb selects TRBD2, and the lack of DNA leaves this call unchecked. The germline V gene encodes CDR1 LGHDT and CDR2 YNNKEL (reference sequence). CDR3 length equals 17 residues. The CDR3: CASSQDRSGRAPDTQYF.

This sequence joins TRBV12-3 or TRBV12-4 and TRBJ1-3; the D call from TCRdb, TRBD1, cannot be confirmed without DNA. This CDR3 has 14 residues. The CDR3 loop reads CASSLGTGGNTIYF.

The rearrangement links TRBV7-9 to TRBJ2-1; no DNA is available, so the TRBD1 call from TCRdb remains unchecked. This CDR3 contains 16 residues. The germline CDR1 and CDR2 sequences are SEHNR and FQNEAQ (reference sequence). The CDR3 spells CASSLPPSRESNEQFF.